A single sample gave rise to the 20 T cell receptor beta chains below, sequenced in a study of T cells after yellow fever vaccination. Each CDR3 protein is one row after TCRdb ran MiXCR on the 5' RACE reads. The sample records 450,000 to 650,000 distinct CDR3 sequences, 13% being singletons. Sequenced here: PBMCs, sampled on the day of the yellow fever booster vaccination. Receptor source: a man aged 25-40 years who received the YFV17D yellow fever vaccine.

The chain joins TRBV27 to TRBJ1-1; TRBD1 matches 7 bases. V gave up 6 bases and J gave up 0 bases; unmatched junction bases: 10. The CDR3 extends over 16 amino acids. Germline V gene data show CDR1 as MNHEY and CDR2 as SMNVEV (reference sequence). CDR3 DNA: TGTGCCAGCAGCCTTGACAGGGTAAATTTGAACACTGAAGCTTTCTTT. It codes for CASSLDRVNLNTEAFF.

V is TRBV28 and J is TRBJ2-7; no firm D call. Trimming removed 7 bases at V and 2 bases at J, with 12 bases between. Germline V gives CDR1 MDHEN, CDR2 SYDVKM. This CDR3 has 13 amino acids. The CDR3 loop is CASKSEIAYEQYF. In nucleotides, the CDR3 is TGTGCCAGCAAGAGTGAGATAGCCTACGAGCAGTACTTC.

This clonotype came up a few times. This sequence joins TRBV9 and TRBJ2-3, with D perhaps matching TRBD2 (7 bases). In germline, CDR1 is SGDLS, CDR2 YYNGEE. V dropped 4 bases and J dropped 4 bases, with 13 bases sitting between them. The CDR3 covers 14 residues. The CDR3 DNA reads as TGTGCCAGCAGCTCCGAGGGGGGGGCAGATACGCAGTATTTT. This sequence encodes CASSSEGGADTQYF.

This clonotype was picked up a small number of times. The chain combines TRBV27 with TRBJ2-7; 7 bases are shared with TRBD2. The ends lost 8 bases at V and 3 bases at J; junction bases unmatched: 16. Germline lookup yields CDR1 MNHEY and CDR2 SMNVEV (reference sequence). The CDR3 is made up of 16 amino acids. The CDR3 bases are TGTGCCAGCGCCTCTCCGACTAGCCTAAAGTTCTACGAGCAGTACTTC. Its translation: CASASPTSLKFYEQYF.

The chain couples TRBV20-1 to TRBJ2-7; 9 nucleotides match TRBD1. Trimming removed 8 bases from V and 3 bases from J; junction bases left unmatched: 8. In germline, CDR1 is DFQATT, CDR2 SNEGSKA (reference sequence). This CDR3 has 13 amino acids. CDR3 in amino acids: CSTGGQGFYEQYF. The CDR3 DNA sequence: TGCAGTACGGGGGGACAGGGCTTCTACGAGCAGTACTTC.

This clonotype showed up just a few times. The CDR3 loop is CAWTRAGDSYEQYF. CDR3 nucleotide sequence: TGTGCCTGGACTAGAGCGGGAGACTCCTACGAGCAGTACTTC. The rearrangement joins TRBV30 to TRBJ2-7, with 8 bases identical to TRBD2. CDR1 is GTSNPN and CDR2 is SVGIG in the germline V gene (reference sequence). Trimming cost V 4 bases and J 0 bases; bases outside gene matches: 5. The CDR3 runs to 14 residues.

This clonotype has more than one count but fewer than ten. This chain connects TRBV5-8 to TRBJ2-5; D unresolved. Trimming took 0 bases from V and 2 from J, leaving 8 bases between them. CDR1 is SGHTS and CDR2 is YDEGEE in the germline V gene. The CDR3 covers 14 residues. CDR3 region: CASSLVGRQETQYF. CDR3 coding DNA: TGTGCCAGCAGCTTGGTAGGCCGACAAGAGACCCAGTACTTC.

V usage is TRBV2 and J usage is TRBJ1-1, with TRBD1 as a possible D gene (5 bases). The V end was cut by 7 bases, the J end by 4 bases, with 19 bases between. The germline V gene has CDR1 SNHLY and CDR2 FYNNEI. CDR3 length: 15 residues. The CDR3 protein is CASTTGTTSPTEAFF. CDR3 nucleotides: TGTGCCAGCACGACCGGGACTACAAGTCCCACTGAAGCTTTCTTT.

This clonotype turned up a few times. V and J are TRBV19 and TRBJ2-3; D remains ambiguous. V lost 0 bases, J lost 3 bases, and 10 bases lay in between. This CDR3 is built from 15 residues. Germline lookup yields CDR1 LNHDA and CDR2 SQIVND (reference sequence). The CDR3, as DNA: TGTGCCAGTAGTATAGATCTACCTGGGACAGATACGCAGTATTTT. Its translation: CASSIDLPGTDTQYF.

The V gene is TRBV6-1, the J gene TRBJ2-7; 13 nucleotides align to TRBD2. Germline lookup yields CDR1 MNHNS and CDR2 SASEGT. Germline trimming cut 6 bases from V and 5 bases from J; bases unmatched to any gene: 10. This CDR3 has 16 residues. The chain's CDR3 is CASSPRTSGSGNEQYF. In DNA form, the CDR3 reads TGTGCCAGCAGCCCCCGGACTAGCGGGAGTGGAAACGAGCAGTACTTC.

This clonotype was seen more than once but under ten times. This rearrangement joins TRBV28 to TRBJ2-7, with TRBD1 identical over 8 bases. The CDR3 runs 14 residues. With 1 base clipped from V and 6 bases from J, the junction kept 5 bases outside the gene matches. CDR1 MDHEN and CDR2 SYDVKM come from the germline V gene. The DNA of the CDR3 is TGTGCCAGCAGTTTATTTGGGACAGGCGGCGAGCAGTACTTC. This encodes CASSLFGTGGEQYF.

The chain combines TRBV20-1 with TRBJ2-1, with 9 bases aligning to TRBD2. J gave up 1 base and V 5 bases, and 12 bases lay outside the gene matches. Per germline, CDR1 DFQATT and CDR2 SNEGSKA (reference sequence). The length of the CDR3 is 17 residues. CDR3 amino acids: CSAPTSGLGGSYNEQFF. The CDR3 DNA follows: TGCAGTGCTCCGACTAGCGGTCTGGGAGGGTCCTACAATGAGCAGTTCTTC.

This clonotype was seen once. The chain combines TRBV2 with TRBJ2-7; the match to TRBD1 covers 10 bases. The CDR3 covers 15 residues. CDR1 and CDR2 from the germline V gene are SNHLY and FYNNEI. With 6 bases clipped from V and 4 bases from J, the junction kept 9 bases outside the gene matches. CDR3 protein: CASRLTGTGEYEQYF. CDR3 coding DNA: TGTGCCAGCAGATTGACCGGGACAGGGGAGTACGAGCAGTACTTC.

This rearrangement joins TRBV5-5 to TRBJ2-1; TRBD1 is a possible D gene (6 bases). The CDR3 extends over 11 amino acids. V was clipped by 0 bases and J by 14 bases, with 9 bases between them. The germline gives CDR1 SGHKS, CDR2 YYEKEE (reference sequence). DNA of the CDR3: TGTGCCAGCAGCTTGGACAGGGCAAAGTTCTTC. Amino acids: CASSLDRAKFF.

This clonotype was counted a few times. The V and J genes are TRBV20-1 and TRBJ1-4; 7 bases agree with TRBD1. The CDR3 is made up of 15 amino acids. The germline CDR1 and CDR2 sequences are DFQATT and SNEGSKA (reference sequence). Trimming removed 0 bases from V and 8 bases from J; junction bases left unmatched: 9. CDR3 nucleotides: TGCAGTGCTAGAGACGATACAGGGGAACGCGAAAAACTGTTTTTT. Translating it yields CSARDDTGEREKLFF.

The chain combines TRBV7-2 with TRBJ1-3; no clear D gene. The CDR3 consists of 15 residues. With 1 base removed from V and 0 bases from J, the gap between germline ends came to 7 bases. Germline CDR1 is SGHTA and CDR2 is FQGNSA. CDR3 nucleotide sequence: TGTGCCAGCAGCTTAGAATGGAGCTCTGGAAACACCATATATTTT. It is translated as CASSLEWSSGNTIYF.

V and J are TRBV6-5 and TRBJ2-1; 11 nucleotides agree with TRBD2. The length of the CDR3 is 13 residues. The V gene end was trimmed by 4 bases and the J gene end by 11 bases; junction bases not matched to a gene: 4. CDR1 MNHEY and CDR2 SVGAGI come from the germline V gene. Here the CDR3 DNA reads TGTGCCAGCAGTTCCCTAGCGGGAGGAAAGCAGTTCTTC. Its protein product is CASSSLAGGKQFF.

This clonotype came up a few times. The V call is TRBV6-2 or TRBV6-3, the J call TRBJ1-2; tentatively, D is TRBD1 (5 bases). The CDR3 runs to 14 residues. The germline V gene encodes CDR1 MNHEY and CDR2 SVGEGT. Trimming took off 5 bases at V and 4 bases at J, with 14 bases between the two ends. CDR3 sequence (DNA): TGTGCCAGCAGTCCCCATGGAGGGACCTATGGCTACACCTTC. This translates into CASSPHGGTYGYTF.

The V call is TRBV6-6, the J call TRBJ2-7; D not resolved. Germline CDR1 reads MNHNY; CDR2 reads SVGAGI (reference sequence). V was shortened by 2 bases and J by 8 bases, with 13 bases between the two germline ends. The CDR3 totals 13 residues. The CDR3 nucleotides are TGTGCCAGCAGTTACGAGGATTCTACGAAGCAGTACTTC. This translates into CASSYEDSTKQYF.

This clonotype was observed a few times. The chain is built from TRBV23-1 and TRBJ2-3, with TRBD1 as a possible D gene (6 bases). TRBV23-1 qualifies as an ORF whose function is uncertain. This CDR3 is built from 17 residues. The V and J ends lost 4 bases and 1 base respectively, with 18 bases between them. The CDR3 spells CASSRSTSPGGTDTQYF. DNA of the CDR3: TGCGCCAGCAGTCGGTCCACGAGCCCAGGGGGCACAGATACGCAGTATTTT.